Listed below are T cell receptor beta chains from one sample, sequenced in a study of shared clonotypes between healthy human individuals. Generated by immunoSEQ multiplex PCR, the TCRdb table keeps only in-frame clones and is missing some. The data contain about 2.4 million clones, 90% to 95% of them seen just once; the ten biggest clones take up 0.36%. The sample comprised naive CD4+ T cells from PBMCs. Every receptor here comes from a man aged 18 to 35 in good health. Some clones in this sample may be carry-over from other donors' samples. The CDR3 runs from the conserved cysteine through the conserved F or W. Fields, in order: J gene, V gene, clone size, D gene, CDR3 DNA, CDR3 protein. D genes are given only for firm matches. Part of the rows lack a size; the others show once, few, many or a class for expanded clones.

TRBJ2-1 TRBV11-2 . . TGTGCCAGCAGCTTACCGGTCAGAACCGGCAACAATGAGCAGTTCTTC CASSLPVRTGNNEQFF
TRBJ2-7 TRBV21-1 . . TGTGCCAGCAGCAAAGTGGTCGTGGCAGTCTACGAGCAGTACTTC CASSKVVVAVYEQYF
TRBJ2-7 TRBV14 . TRBD2 TGTGCCAGCAGCCTCTGGACTAGCGGGAACGGTTTGAACGAGCAGTACTTC CASSLWTSGNGLNEQYF
TRBJ1-5 TRBV28 . TRBD1 TGTGCCAGTGGACAGGTCAATCAGCCCCAGCATTTT CASGQVNQPQHF
TRBJ1-4 TRBV7-9 . TRBD1 TGTGCCAGCAGCTTACTAACCGGGACAGGGCGCCTCGGGAATGAAAAACTGTTTTTT CASSLLTGTGRLGNEKLFF
TRBJ2-7 TRBV28 . . TGTGCCAGCAGTCGTATCCCCCACCGGGACCCCTTCCCGGGGGAGCAGTACTTC CASSRIPHRDPFPGEQYF
TRBJ1-1 TRBV7-2 . TRBD1 TGTGCCAGCAGCTTAGACCGGGACAGGGGTGAAGCTTTCTTT CASSLDRDRGEAFF
TRBJ2-7 TRBV9 . . TGTGCCAGCAGCGGTCCAGGAGAGCAGTACTTC CASSGPGEQYF
TRBJ2-5 TRBV7-2 once . TGTGCCAGCAGTAGGGGACGGTCGTTGGGGACCCAGTACTTC CASSRGRSLGTQYF
TRBJ2-1 TRBV12-5 . . TGTGCTAGTGGTCCTCCGGAGGGGAGTGAGCAGTTCTTC CASGPPEGSEQFF
TRBJ2-5 TRBV2 . TRBD2 TGTGCCAGCAGGAGCGGGAGGGGACAAGAGACCCAGTACTTC CASRSGRGQETQYF
TRBJ2-7 TRBV29-1 . . TGCAGCGTTTCTGAGGGGGTCTACGAGCAGTACTTC CSVSEGVYEQYF
TRBJ2-7 TRBV5-4 . TRBD2 TGTGCCAGCAGCTTGCTAGCGGGAGTAGGGTACGAGCAGTACTTC CASSLLAGVGYEQYF
TRBJ2-1 TRBV7-2 . . TGTGCCAGCAGCTACTCGACAGGATACAATGAGCAGTTCTTC CASSYSTGYNEQFF
TRBJ2-7 TRBV10-2 . TRBD1 TGCGCCAGCACGGGACAGCTCTCCTACGAGCAGTACTTC CASTGQLSYEQYF
TRBJ2-7 TRBV18 . . TGTGCCAGCTCACCTATCAGGGTCCCCTCCTACGAGCAGTACTTC CASSPIRVPSYEQYF
TRBJ2-5 TRBV28 . . TGTGCCAGCAGTCCCCAGGGAGGCCAAGAGACCCAGTACTTC CASSPQGGQETQYF
TRBJ1-2 TRBV5-3 . TRBD1 TGTGCCAGAAGCTTTGAATGCGGGACAGGGATCGACTATGGCTACACCTTC CARSFECGTGIDYGYTF
TRBJ2-7 TRBV6-1 . TRBD1 TGTGCCAGGGGGGGCACAGGGGGCGAGCAGTACTTC CARGGTGGEQYF
TRBJ2-1 TRBV19 . . TGTGCCAGTGGAGGGACTCCCTGGAATGAGCAGTTCTTC CASGGTPWNEQFF
TRBJ1-2 TRBV6-1 . TRBD1 TGTGCCAGCAGTGAAATGGGACAGGGTTTCTATGGCTACACCTTC CASSEMGQGFYGYTF
TRBJ2-7 TRBV5-8 . . TGTGCCAGCACCTACACCCCAGGAGCCTCCTCCTACGAGCAGTACTTC CASTYTPGASSYEQYF
TRBJ1-2 TRBV6-1 . . TGTGCCAGCAGTGAAGGCCTCGTCTTAAACTATGGCTACACCTTC CASSEGLVLNYGYTF
TRBJ2-3 TRBV5-1 . . TGCGCCAGCAGCTCCTCCGGCCACAGTGACACAGATACGCAGTATTTT CASSSSGHSDTDTQYF
TRBJ2-6 TRBV19 . TRBD2 TGTGCCAGTACCGCGCTAGCGGGAGGTCCCCTTTCGTCTGGGGCCAACGTCCTGACTTTC CASTALAGGPLSSGANVLTF
TRBJ2-5 TRBV6-5 once . TGTGCCAGCACCCGGAGGGTTCAAGAGACCCAGTACTTC CASTRRVQETQYF
TRBJ1-1 TRBV18 few TRBD1 TGTGCCAGCTCACCCGGGACAGGGGATTCTGAAGCTTTCTTT CASSPGTGDSEAFF
TRBJ2-6 TRBV9 . . TGTGCCAGCAGCGTAGAATGGCTTGGGGCCAACGTCCTGACTTTC CASSVEWLGANVLTF
TRBJ1-1 TRBV9 . . TGTGCCAGCAGCGACCAGCCAGGGCCTATGAACACTGAAGCTTTCTTT CASSDQPGPMNTEAFF
TRBJ2-7 TRBV6-5 . TRBD2 TGTGCCAGCAGTTACGGCGGGGGTTCAGGAGTGATCGAGCAGTACTTC CASSYGGGSGVIEQYF
TRBJ1-2 TRBV27 . . TGTGCCAGCAGTCTAGGGAGGGGAGACGGCTACACCTTC CASSLGRGDGYTF
TRBJ2-5 TRBV7-7 . . TGTGCCAGCAGCGCAGACGAGTGGGAGACCCAGTACTTC CASSADEWETQYF
TRBJ1-2 TRBV27 . . TGTGCCAGCAGTGGTCGACCTGATCGGTATGGCTACACCTTC CASSGRPDRYGYTF
TRBJ2-5 TRBV9 . . TGTGCCAGCAGCGCGACAAGACAAGAGACCCAGTACTTC CASSATRQETQYF
TRBJ2-7 TRBV28 . . TGTGCCAGCAGCCCTGGGCAGAGCTACGAGCAGTACTTC CASSPGQSYEQYF
TRBJ2-1 TRBV7-8 . . TGTGCCAGCCAGGAACGTTTGGGCCCCAAAAAGTTCTTC CASQERLGPKKFF
TRBJ2-7 TRBV6-1 . . TGTGCCAGCAGTGAATCTGGGGGCCACGAGCAGTACTTC CASSESGGHEQYF
TRBJ2-5 TRBV5-1 . TRBD2 TGCGCCAGCAGCCCGTCCGGCGGGAGCATGGGAGAGACCCAGTACTTC CASSPSGGSMGETQYF
TRBJ1-1 TRBV5-1 . . TGCGCCAGCAGCTTGGATGGGGGTGAAGCTTTCTTT CASSLDGGEAFF
TRBJ2-7 TRBV5-1 . TRBD2 TGCGCCAGCAGCTTCAGGGCGGGAGGGCTTGTATACGAGCAGTACTTC CASSFRAGGLVYEQYF
TRBJ2-1 TRBV28 . . TGTGCCAGCAGTGGCCCAACTAGGTACAATGAGCAGTTCTTC CASSGPTRYNEQFF
TRBJ2-1 TRBV5-1 . TRBD2 TGCGCCAGCAGCATAACTAGCGGGAGGGACAATGAGCAGTTCTTC CASSITSGRDNEQFF
TRBJ2-5 TRBV12-5 . TRBD1 TGTGCTAGTGGTTTGGGGACAGGGGGCTCGGGAGAGACCCAGTACTTC CASGLGTGGSGETQYF
TRBJ2-2 TRBV10-2 . TRBD2 TGCGCCAGCAGTGCCCCTCGGACTAGCGGACCGCGTACCGGGGAGCTGTTTTTT CASSAPRTSGPRTGELFF